The clone carrying this T cell receptor beta chain was counted ten times or more. The sample originates from a study of HIV-infected patients and healthy controls. Overall study: Total CDR3 counts per chain did not differ significantly between patients and controls.

Whole blood was used without fractionation, so all unsorted peripheral T cells were included. Enrolled donors were untreated HIV-infected adults about to begin antiretroviral therapy. Trimming shortened V by 4 bases and J by 1 base, and 7 bases separated the two germline ends. The CDR3 consists of 12 residues. CDR1 GTSNPN and CDR2 SVGIG come from the germline V gene (reference sequence). 450 to 600 ng RNA was reverse transcribed with alpha and beta constant-region primers. Each of the alpha and beta chains got its own library through chain-specific third strand synthesis with indices. One entry per CDR3 protein, called by TCRdb with MiXCR from the 5' RACE reads. The data show more than 9,000 distinct CDR3 sequences, with 9.3% seen just once and roughly a quarter held by the top ten.

The J gene is TRBJ1-1, the V gene TRBV30, with D unclear. Sequencing was performed on blood, taken before antiretroviral therapy. The sequence was collected from an adult with HIV infection. The donor label of this sample is uncertain. This CDR3 reads CAWKGANTEAFF. The DNA for the CDR3 is TGTGCCTGGAAGGGAGCGAACACTGAAGCTTTCTTT. The complete variable domain, with remaining parts taken from reference TRBV30 and TRBJ1-1, reads SQTIHQWPATLVQPVGSPLSLECTVEGTSNPNLYWYRQAAGRGLQLLFYSVGIGQISSEVPQNLSASRPQDRQFILSSKKLLLSDSGFYLCAWKGANTEAFFGQGTRLTVV.